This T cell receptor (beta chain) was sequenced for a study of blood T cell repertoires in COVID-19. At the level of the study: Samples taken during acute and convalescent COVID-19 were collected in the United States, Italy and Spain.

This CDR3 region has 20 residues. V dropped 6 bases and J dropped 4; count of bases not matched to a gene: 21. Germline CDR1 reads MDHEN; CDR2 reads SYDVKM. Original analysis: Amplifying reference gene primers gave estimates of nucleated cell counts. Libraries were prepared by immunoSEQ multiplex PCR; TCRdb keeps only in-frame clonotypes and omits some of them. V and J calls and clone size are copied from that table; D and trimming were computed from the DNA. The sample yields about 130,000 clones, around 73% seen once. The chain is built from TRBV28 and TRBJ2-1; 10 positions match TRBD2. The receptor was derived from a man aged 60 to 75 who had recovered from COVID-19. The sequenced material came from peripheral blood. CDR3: CASRPRGASGGPTLYNEQFF. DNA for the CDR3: TGTGCCAGCAGGCCCCGTGGGGCTAGCGGGGGTCCCACTTTATACAATGAGCAGTTCTTC.